This is a list of T cell receptor beta chains from one sample in a study of Ad26.COV2.S vaccination and SARS-CoV-2 variants. The protocol was immunoSEQ multiplex PCR, while the TCRdb copy is restricted to in-frame clones and leaves out a portion. The table has around 340,000 clones, around 88% seen once. The input for sequencing was peripheral blood, taken in a trial of Ad26.COV2.S vaccine versus placebo. These TCRs come from a person aged 18-60 years who received the Ad26.COV2.S COVID-19 vaccine or a placebo. CDR3s include the opening cysteine and the closing phenylalanine or tryptophan. A D gene is named only where the DNA matches it firmly. Rows give clone size only sometimes, using once, few, many, or a class for an expanded clone.

.	TRBJ1-6	TRBV7-9	.	CASSLAYNSPLHF	TGTGCCAGCAGCTTAGCCTATAATTCACCCCTCCACTTT
.	TRBJ2-2	TRBV27	.	CASSLWGTTGELFF	TGTGCCAGCAGTTTATGGGGGACCACCGGGGAGCTGTTTTTT
.	TRBJ1-6	TRBV15	.	CATSIRRGWATNGSPLHF	TGTGCCACCAGCATTCGAAGGGGGTGGGCGACTAACGGTTCACCCCTCCACTTT
.	TRBJ1-5	TRBV25-1	.	CASSGILSNQPQHF	TGTGCCAGCAGTGGAATTTTAAGCAATCAGCCCCAGCATTTT
.	TRBJ1-4	TRBV5-1	.	CASSLDPATNEKLFF	TGCGCCAGCAGCTTGGATCCTGCAACTAATGAAAAACTGTTTTTT
.	TRBJ1-6	TRBV9	.	CASSVTSRAENNSPLHF	TGTGCCAGCAGCGTAACGAGTAGGGCGGAAAATAATTCACCCCTCCACTTT
.	TRBJ1-5	TRBV27	.	CASSLATNQPQHF	TGTGCCAGCAGTCTGGCCACCAATCAGCCCCAGCATTTT
.	TRBJ1-5	TRBV28	.	CASSPPVSRDIPKRSNQPQHF	TGTGCCAGCAGTCCCCCCGTGTCCCGGGACATACCCAAGAGGAGCAATCAGCCCCAGCATTTT
.	TRBJ2-1	TRBV19	TRBD2	CASRVGLAGPNEQFF	TGTGCCAGTAGGGTAGGACTAGCGGGGCCCAATGAGCAGTTCTTC
once	TRBJ2-7	TRBV5-4	.	CASSLAGQPYEQYF	TGTGCCAGCAGCTTGGCCGGACAACCCTACGAGCAGTACTTC
.	TRBJ1-1	TRBV5-6	.	CASSLKSTEAFF	TGTGCCAGCAGCTTAAAGAGCACTGAAGCTTTCTTT
once	TRBJ2-5	TRBV5-1	TRBD1	CASNRGGVETQYF	TGCGCCAGCAACAGGGGTGGAGTTGAGACCCAGTACTTC
once	TRBJ2-3	TRBV28	TRBD1	CASSWDSTSTDTQYF	TGTGCCAGCAGTTGGGACAGTACTAGCACAGATACGCAGTATTTT
.	TRBJ2-5	TRBV10-2	.	CASSGSGGRGTQYF	TGCGCCAGCAGTGGCTCCGGGGGCCGGGGGACCCAGTACTTC
.	TRBJ2-1	TRBV7-2	.	CASSLGGRLANFYNEQFF	TGTGCCAGCAGCTTAGGGGGGCGGCTAGCAAATTTCTACAATGAGCAGTTCTTC
.	TRBJ2-3	TRBV19	.	CASSNQDIGTDTQYF	TGTGCCAGTTCGAATCAGGACATCGGCACAGATACGCAGTATTTT
.	TRBJ1-5	TRBV6-6	.	CASSQYRDDRQPQHF	TGTGCCAGCAGTCAATACAGGGACGATCGTCAGCCCCAGCATTTT
few	TRBJ2-7	TRBV10-3	.	CAKTPDGKSYEQYF	TGTGCCAAAACCCCGGACGGAAAATCCTACGAGCAGTACTTC
few	TRBJ2-7	TRBV4-1	.	CASSQSGLTYEQYF	TGCGCCAGCAGCCAATCCGGACTTACCTACGAGCAGTACTTC
.	TRBJ1-5	TRBV18	.	CASSPGRANVRGPQHF	TGTGCCAGCTCACCGGGACGGGCTAATGTTCGAGGGCCCCAGCATTTT
few	TRBJ1-6	TRBV7-9	.	CASSLAGVGSPLHF	TGTGCCAGCAGCCTGGCAGGGGTCGGATCACCCCTCCACTTT
once	TRBJ1-4	TRBV3-1/TRBV3-2	.	CASSQGALTTTNEKLFF	TGTGCCAGCAGCCAAGGGGCACTAACAACAACTAATGAAAAACTGTTTTTT
.	TRBJ2-3	TRBV4-1	.	CASSQEQTSTDTQYF	TGCGCCAGCAGCCAAGAACAGACTAGCACAGATACGCAGTATTTT
once	TRBJ1-3	TRBV7-2	.	CASSLMTGSGNTIYF	TGTGCCAGCAGCTTAATGACAGGCTCTGGAAACACCATATATTTT
many	TRBJ2-7	TRBV28	TRBD2	CASRLAGGLEQYF	TGTGCCAGTCGACTAGCGGGGGGGCTCGAGCAGTACTTC
.	TRBJ2-7	TRBV7-4	TRBD1	CASSRGQGSSYEQYF	TGTGCCAGCAGCAGGGGACAGGGAAGCTCCTACGAGCAGTACTTC
.	TRBJ2-7	TRBV4-2	TRBD2	CASSQNIAGTSYEQYF	TGTGCCAGCAGCCAAAACATAGCGGGGACCTCCTACGAGCAGTACTTC
.	TRBJ2-5	TRBV18	TRBD1	CASSHGQGQETQYF	TGTGCCAGCTCACACGGACAGGGCCAAGAGACCCAGTACTTC
.	TRBJ2-7	TRBV7-8	.	CASSFGGRVNEQYF	TGTGCCAGCAGTTTCGGGGGGCGCGTCAACGAGCAGTACTTC
.	TRBJ2-3	TRBV19	.	CASGVVDTQYF	TGTGCCAGTGGAGTGGTAGATACGCAGTATTTT
.	TRBJ2-5	TRBV24-1	.	CATSESTLASTWKYF	TGTGCCACCAGTGAATCAACTCTAGCGAGTACATGGAAGTACTTC
few	TRBJ2-7	TRBV18	.	CASSLQGWDYEQYF	TGTGCCAGCTCACTCCAGGGGTGGGACTACGAGCAGTACTTC
.	TRBJ1-1	TRBV6-1	.	CASSDLENTEAFF	TGTGCCAGCAGTGATTTAGAGAACACTGAAGCTTTCTTT
.	TRBJ2-7	TRBV28	.	CASRDPSPQTYEQYF	TGTGCCAGCAGAGATCCCTCCCCTCAAACCTACGAGCAGTACTTC
few	TRBJ1-5	TRBV19	.	CASSPPLREPQHF	TGTGCCAGTAGTCCCCCGCTTCGGGAGCCCCAGCATTTT
.	TRBJ1-1	TRBV7-8	.	CASSRQQVNTEAFF	TGTGCCAGCAGCCGGCAACAGGTGAACACTGAAGCTTTCTTT
.	TRBJ2-2	TRBV3-1/TRBV3-2	.	CASSYSPTGELFF	TGTGCCAGCAGTTACAGTCCCACCGGGGAGCTGTTTTTT
.	TRBJ1-5	TRBV6-5	.	CASSYSRYQPQHF	TGTGCCAGCAGTTACTCAAGGTATCAGCCCCAGCATTTT
.	TRBJ2-2	TRBV6-2/TRBV6-3	TRBD1	CASSSGQGRTGELFF	TGTGCCAGCAGTTCCGGACAGGGTCGAACCGGGGAGCTGTTTTTT
.	TRBJ2-7	TRBV5-6	.	CASSLGRGFYEQYF	TGTGCCAGCAGCTTGGGTCGGGGCTTCTACGAGCAGTACTTC
few	TRBJ1-5	TRBV7-3	.	CASSLRGPNQPQHF	TGTGCCAGCAGCCTCCGGGGGCCCAATCAGCCCCAGCATTTT
.	TRBJ2-7	TRBV6-2/TRBV6-3	.	CASSWGASYEQYF	TGTGCCAGCAGTTGGGGGGCGTCCTACGAGCAGTACTTC
.	TRBJ1-5	TRBV11-2	TRBD1	CASSLDDGTEDQPQHF	TGTGCCAGCAGCTTAGATGATGGGACAGAGGATCAGCCCCAGCATTTT
.	TRBJ1-6	TRBV7-9	TRBD1	CASSSNRGQLNSPLHF	TGTGCCAGCAGCTCAAATAGGGGACAGTTAAATTCACCCCTCCACTTT
.	TRBJ1-3	TRBV20-1	.	CSATIGNTIYF	TGCAGTGCTACGATTGGAAACACCATATATTTT
.	TRBJ2-3	TRBV10-3	.	CAIDRDGTDTQYF	TGTGCCATCGATCGGGACGGCACAGATACGCAGTATTTT
.	TRBJ2-3	TRBV7-2	TRBD1	CASSLQGQGSTDTQYF	TGTGCCAGCAGCCTACAGGGACAGGGATCAACAGATACGCAGTATTTT
.	TRBJ2-1	TRBV11-3	TRBD2	CASSARAGVSAGAVGEQFF	TGTGCCAGCAGCGCACGAGCGGGGGTAAGCGCGGGGGCCGTGGGTGAGCAGTTCTTC
once	TRBJ2-1	TRBV7-6	.	CASSLGTSSYNEQFF	TGTGCCAGCAGCTTAGGGACGAGCTCCTACAATGAGCAGTTCTTC
.	TRBJ1-5	TRBV2	.	CASSDRRYQPQHF	TGTGCCAGCAGTGATCGGCGGTATCAGCCCCAGCATTTT
.	TRBJ2-2	TRBV28	TRBD1	CASRPDRVAGELFF	TGTGCCAGCAGGCCTGACAGGGTGGCGGGGGAGCTGTTTTTT
.	TRBJ2-4	TRBV19	.	CASRGSGLAKNIQYF	TGTGCCAGTAGGGGTAGCGGACTAGCCAAAAACATTCAGTACTTC
.	TRBJ2-3	TRBV7-2	.	CASSHATSRRDTQYF	TGTGCCAGCAGTCATGCTACTAGCCGAAGAGATACGCAGTATTTT
.	TRBJ1-6	TRBV6-5	TRBD1	CASSPRTGQSPLHF	TGTGCCAGCAGTCCCCGGACAGGACAATCACCCCTCCACTTT